This record concerns one T cell receptor (beta chain) sequence. This record comes from a study of cytomegalovirus exposure and HLA in healthy donors. The V and J ends lost 3 bases and 2 bases, in that order; junction bases with no gene match: 4. Per the germline V gene, CDR1 is MDHEN and CDR2 is SYDVKM. The CDR3 extends over 15 amino acids. The primer mix had 60 Vbeta and 13 Jbeta primers. TCRdb's copy holds only in-frame clones and misses some; the assay was immunoSEQ multiplex PCR. Of tens of thousands of clones in the sample, roughly three fifths were seen once. Sequencing used PBMCs. This sequence joins TRBV28 and TRBJ2-7, with 10 bases lining up with TRBD1. The sequence derives from a woman under 40 in good health and CMV-seronegative. This chain's CDR3 is CASSLGDRGPYEQYF. CDR3 DNA sequence: TGTGCCAGCAGTTTGGGGGACAGGGGACCCTACGAGCAGTACTTC.